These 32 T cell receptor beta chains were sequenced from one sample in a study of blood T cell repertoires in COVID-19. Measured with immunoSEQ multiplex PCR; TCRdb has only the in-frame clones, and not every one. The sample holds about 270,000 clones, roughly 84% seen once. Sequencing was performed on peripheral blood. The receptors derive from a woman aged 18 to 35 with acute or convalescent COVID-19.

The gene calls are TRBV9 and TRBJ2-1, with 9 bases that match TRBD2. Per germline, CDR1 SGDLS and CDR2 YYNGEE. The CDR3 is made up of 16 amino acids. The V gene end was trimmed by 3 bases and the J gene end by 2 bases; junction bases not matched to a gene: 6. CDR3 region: CASSGVLAGPYNEQFF. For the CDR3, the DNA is TGTGCCAGCAGCGGAGTCCTAGCGGGACCCTACAATGAGCAGTTCTTC.

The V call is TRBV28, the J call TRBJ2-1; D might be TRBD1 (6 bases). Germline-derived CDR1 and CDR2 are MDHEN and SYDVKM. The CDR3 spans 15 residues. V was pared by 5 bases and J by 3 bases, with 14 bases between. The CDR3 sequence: CASSIGQTIYNEQFF. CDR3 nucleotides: TGTGCCAGCAGTATCGGACAGACTATCTACAATGAGCAGTTCTTC.

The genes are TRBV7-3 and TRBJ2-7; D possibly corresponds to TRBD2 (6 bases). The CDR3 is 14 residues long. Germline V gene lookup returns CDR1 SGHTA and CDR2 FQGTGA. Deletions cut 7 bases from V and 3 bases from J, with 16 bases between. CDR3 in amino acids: CASTQLGGFYEQYF. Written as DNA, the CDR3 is TGTGCCAGCACCCAGCTCGGGGGTTTCTACGAGCAGTACTTC.

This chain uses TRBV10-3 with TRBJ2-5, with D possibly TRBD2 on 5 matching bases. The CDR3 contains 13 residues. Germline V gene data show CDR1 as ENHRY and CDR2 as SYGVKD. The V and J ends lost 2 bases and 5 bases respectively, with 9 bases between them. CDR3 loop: CAISELGVETQYF. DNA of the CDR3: TGTGCCATCAGTGAGCTCGGGGTTGAGACCCAGTACTTC.

The CDR3 DNA is TGTGCCAGCAGAGAGACAGGCCCAAGTGGGGCCAACGTCCTGACTTTC. This gives the protein CASRETGPSGANVLTF. The chain couples TRBV2 to TRBJ2-6; D possibly corresponds to TRBD1 (6 bases). CDR1 and CDR2 (germline): SNHLY, FYNNEI. The CDR3 has 16 residues. Trimming cost V 6 bases and J 3 bases, with 15 bases left between them.

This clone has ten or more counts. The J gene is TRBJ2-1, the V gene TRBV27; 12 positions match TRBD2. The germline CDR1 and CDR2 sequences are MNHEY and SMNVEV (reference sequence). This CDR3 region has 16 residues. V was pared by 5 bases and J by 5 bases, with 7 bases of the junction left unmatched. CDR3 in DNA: TGTGCCAGCAGTCCCGGACTAGCGGGACGCAACAATGAGCAGTTCTTC. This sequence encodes CASSPGLAGRNNEQFF.

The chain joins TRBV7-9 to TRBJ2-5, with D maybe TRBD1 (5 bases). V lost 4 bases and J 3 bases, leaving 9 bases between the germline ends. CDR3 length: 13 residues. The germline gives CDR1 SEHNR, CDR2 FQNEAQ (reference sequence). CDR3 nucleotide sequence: TGTGCCAGCAGCTCAGGGTGGGAAGAGACCCAGTACTTC. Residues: CASSSGWEETQYF.

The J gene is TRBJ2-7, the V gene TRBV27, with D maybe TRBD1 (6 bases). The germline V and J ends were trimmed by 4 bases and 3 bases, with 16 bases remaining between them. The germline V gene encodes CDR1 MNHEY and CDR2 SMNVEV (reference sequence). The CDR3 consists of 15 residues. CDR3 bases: TGTGCCAGCAGTTGGTCCCAGGGGCTTGTCTACGAGCAGTACTTC. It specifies CASSWSQGLVYEQYF.

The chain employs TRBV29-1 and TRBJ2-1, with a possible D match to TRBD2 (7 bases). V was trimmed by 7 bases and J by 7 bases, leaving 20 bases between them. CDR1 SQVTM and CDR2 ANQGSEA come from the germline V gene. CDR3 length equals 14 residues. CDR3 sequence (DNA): TGCAGCGGCGCCGGACTAGAGGGGGAGAATGAGCAGTTCTTC. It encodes CSGAGLEGENEQFF.

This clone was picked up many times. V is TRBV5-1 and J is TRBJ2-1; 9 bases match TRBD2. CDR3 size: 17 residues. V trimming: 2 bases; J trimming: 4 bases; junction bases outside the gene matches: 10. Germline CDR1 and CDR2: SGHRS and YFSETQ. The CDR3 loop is CASSFIGSSGTYNEQFF. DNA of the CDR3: TGCGCCAGCAGCTTTATTGGGTCTAGCGGGACGTACAATGAGCAGTTCTTC.

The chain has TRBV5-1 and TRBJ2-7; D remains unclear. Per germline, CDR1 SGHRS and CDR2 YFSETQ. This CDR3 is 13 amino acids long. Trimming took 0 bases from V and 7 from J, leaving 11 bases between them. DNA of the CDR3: TGCGCCAGCAGCTTGGCCGGGTGGTCTGAGCAGTACTTC. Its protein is CASSLAGWSEQYF.

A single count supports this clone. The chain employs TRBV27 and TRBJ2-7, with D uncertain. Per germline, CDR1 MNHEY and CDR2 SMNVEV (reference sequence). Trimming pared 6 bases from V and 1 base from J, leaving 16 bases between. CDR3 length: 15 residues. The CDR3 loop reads CASSQDWVRSYEQYF. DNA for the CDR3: TGTGCCAGCAGCCAAGACTGGGTTCGGTCCTACGAGCAGTACTTC.

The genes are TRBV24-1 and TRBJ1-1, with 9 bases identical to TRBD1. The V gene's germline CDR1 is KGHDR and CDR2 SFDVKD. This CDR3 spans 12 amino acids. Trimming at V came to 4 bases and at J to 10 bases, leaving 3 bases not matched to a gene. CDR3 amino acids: CATSDGTGRAFF. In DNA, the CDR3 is TGTGCCACCAGTGACGGGACAGGGAGAGCTTTCTTT.

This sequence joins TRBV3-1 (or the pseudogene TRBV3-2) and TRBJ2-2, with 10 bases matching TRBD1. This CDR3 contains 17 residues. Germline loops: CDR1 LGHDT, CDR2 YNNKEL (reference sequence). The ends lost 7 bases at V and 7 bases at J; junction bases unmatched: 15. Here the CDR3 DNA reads TGTGCCAGCACGGCCGAGGACAGGGGGACGTATGGCGGGGAGCTGTTTTTT. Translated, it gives CASTAEDRGTYGGELFF.

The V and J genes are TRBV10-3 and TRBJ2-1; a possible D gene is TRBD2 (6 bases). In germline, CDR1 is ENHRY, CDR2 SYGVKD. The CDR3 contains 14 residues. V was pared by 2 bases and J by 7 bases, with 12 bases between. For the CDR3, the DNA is TGTGCCATCAGTGAGGGTAGCGGTAGGAATGAGCAGTTCTTC. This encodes CAISEGSGRNEQFF.

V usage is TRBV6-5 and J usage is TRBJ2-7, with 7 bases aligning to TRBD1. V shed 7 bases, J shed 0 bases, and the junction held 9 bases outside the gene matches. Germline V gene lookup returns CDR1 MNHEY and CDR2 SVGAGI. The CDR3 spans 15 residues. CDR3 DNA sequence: TGTGCCAGCATGCCAGGGACAGAAAGCTCCTACGAGCAGTACTTC. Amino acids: CASMPGTESSYEQYF.

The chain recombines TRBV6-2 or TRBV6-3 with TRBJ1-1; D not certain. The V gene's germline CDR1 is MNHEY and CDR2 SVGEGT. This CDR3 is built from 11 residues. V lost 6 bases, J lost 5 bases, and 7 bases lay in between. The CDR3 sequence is CASSSGTEAFF. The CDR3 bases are TGTGCCAGCAGCAGCGGGACTGAAGCTTTCTTT.

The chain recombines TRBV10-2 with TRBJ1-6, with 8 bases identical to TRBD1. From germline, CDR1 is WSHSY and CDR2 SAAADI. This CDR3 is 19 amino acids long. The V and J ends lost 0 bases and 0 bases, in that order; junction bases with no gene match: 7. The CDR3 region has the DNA TGCGCCAGCAGTGAGTCGAAGCGTCAGGGGGCCTCCTATAATTCACCCCTCCACTTT. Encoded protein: CASSESKRQGASYNSPLHF.

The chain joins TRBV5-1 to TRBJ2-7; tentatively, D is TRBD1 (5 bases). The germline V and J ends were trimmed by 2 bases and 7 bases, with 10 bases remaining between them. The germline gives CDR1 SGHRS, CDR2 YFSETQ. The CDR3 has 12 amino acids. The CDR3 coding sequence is TGCGCCAGCAGCTTCGGTCAGGGTGAGCAGTACTTC. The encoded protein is CASSFGQGEQYF. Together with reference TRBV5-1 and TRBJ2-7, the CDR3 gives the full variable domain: KAGVTQTPRYLIKTRGQQVTLSCSPISGHRSVSWYQQTPGQGLQFLFEYFSETQRNKGNFPGRFSGRQFSNSRSEMNVSTLELGDSALYLCASSFGQGEQYFGPGTRLTVT.

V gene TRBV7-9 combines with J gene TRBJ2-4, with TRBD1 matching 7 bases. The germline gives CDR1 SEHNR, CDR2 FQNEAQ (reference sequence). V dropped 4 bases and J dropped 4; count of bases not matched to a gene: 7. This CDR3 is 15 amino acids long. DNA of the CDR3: TGTGCCAGCAGCTCCCTACAGGGACAGAAAAACATTCAGTACTTC. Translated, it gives CASSSLQGQKNIQYF.

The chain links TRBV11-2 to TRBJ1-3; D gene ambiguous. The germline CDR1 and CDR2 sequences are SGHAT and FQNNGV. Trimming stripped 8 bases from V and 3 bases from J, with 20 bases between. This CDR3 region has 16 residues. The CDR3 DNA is TGTGCCAGCGGTCCCCCGGGAGGTGTCCTTGGAAACACCATATATTTT. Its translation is CASGPPGGVLGNTIYF.

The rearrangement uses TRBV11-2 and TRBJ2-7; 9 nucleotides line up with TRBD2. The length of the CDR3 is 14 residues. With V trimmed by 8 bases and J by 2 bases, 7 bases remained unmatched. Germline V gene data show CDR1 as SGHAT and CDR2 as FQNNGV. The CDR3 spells CASLGLAETYEQYF. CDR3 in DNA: TGTGCCAGCCTGGGACTAGCTGAAACCTACGAGCAGTACTTC.

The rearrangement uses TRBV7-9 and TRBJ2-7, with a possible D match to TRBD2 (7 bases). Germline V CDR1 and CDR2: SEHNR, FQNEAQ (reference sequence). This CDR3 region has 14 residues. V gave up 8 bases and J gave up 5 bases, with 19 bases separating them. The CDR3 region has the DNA TGTGCCAGCTCATCTAGGGGGGAGGGCCACGAGCAGTACTTC. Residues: CASSSRGEGHEQYF.

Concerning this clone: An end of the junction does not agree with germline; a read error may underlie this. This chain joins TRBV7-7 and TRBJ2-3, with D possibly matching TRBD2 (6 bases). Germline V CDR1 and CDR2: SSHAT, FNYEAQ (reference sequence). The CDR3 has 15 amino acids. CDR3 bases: TGTGCTAGCAGCTTAGCGCTTCCGTGGAGGGGTACGCAGTATTTT. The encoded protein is CASSLALPWRGTQYF.

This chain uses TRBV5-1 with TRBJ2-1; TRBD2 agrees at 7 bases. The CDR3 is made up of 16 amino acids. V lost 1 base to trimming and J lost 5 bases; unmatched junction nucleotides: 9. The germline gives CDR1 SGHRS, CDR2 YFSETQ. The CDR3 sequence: CASSLKAGPPNNEQFF. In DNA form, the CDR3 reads TGCGCCAGCAGCTTGAAAGCGGGACCCCCCAACAATGAGCAGTTCTTC.

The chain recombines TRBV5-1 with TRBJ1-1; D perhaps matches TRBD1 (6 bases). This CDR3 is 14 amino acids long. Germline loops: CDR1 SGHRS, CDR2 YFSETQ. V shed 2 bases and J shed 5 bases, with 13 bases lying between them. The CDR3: CASSFNRVNTEAFF. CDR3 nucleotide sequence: TGCGCCAGCAGCTTTAACAGGGTAAATACTGAAGCTTTCTTT.

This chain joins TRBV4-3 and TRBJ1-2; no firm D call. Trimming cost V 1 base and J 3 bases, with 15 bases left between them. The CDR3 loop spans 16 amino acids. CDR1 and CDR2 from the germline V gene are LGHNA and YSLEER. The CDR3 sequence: CASSQVRVNSHYGYTF. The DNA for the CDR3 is TGCGCCAGCAGCCAAGTGAGGGTTAACTCCCACTATGGCTACACCTTC.

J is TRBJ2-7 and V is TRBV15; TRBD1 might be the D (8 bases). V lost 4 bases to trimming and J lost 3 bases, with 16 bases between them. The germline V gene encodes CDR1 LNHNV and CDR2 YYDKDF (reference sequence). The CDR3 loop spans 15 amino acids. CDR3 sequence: CATSINRGGYYEQYF. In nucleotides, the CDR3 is TGTGCCACCAGCATCAACAGGGGGGGATACTACGAGCAGTACTTC.

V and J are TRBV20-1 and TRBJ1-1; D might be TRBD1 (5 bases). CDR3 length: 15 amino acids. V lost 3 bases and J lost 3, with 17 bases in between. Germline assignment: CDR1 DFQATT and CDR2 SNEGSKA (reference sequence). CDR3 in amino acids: CSASLNDRRYTEAFF. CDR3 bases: TGCAGTGCTAGTTTGAACGACAGAAGATACACTGAAGCTTTCTTT.

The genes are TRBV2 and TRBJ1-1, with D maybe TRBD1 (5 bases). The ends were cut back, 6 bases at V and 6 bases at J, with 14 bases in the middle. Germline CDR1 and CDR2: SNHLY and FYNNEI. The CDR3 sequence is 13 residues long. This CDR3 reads CASRAVGGAEAFF. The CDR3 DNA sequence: TGTGCCAGCAGGGCAGTGGGGGGGGCTGAAGCTTTCTTT.

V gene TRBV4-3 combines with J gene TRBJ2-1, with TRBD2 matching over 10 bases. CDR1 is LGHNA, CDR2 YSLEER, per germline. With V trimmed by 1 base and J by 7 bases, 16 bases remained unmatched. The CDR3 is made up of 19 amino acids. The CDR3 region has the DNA TGCGCCAGCAGCCAAGGGCCCGATATAAGGCTAGCGGGAGATAATGAGCAGTTCTTC. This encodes CASSQGPDIRLAGDNEQFF.

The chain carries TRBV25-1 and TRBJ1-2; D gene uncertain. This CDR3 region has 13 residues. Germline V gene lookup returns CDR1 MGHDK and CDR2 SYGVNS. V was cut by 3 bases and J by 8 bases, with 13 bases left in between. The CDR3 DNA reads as TGTGCCAGCAGTGAGTCCCCGGTTTGGGGCTACACCTTC. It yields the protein CASSESPVWGYTF.